The next 8 T cell receptor beta chains were all read from a single sample in a study of beta chain features in type 1 diabetes. The study's findings and limits: Among patients with Type 1 diabetes, TCRB CDR3s were moderately but significantly shorter in every one of the four CD4+ subsets.

These receptors' targets are unknown. The entirety of the isolated RNA underwent reverse transcription, so expressed TCRB transcripts were sequenced. Sequencing was performed with immunoSEQ multiplex PCR; in TCRdb, only in-frame clones are kept and a portion is missing. The sample lists 300,000 to 450,000 clones; 9.5% to 10% were seen once. Input material: central memory CD4+ T cells from blood. These receptors were collected from a man between 25 and 39 years old with type 1 diabetes.

This clone was found a few times. The chain employs TRBV29-1 and TRBJ2-5, with a possible D match to TRBD1 (5 bases). Germline V gene sequence: CDR1 SQVTM, CDR2 ANQGSEA. V was pared by 6 bases and J by 5 bases, with 13 bases between. The CDR3 totals 12 residues. In DNA form, the CDR3 reads TGCAGCGTCTCAGGGATTTCGGAGACCCAGTACTTC. This encodes CSVSGISETQYF.

The chain couples TRBV29-1 to TRBJ2-2; D gene uncertain. The V gene lost 4 bases and the J gene lost 2 bases, with 8 bases spanning the gap. Germline V CDR1 and CDR2: SQVTM, ANQGSEA. The CDR3 is made up of 13 amino acids. CDR3 sequence (DNA): TGCAGCGTTGCCCGAGGTAACACCGGGGAGCTGTTTTTT. This translates into CSVARGNTGELFF.

This clone was counted a few times. The chain employs TRBV28 and TRBJ1-2; D is unresolved. The CDR3 is 14 residues long. CDR1 and CDR2 (germline): MDHEN, SYDVKM. V was cut by 6 bases and J by 7 bases, with 18 bases left in between. CDR3: CASSFRIVLGGYTF. CDR3 DNA sequence: TGTGCCAGCAGCTTCCGGATAGTACTGGGTGGCTACACCTTC.

This clone was seen many times. V gene TRBV7-2 combines with J gene TRBJ2-7; D not resolved. CDR1 is SGHTA and CDR2 is FQGNSA in the germline V gene. V dropped 2 bases and J dropped 3 bases, with 11 bases sitting between them. The CDR3 is 14 residues long. CDR3 sequence (DNA): TGTGCCAGCAGCTTAAGCCCGGAACACTACGAGCAGTACTTC. Translated: CASSLSPEHYEQYF.

The V call is TRBV7-8, the J call TRBJ1-2; unclear D gene. The CDR3 runs to 13 residues. In germline, CDR1 is SGHVS, CDR2 FQNEAQ. Trimming pared 6 bases from V and 8 bases from J, leaving 16 bases between. In nucleotides, the CDR3 is TGTGCCAGCAGTCCGGACTGGCTAGGGGGCTACACCTTC. Protein product: CASSPDWLGGYTF. Full variable domain (rest looked up from reference TRBV7-8 and TRBJ1-2): GAGVSQSPRYKVAKRGQDVALRCDPISGHVSLFWYQQALGQGPEFLTYFQNEAQLDKSGLPSDRFFAERPEGSVSTLKIQRTQQEDSAVYLCASSPDWLGGYTFGSGTRLTVV.

The gene calls are TRBV28 and TRBJ2-1, with TRBD2 matching 8 bases. The CDR3 is 15 amino acids. V dropped 7 bases and J dropped 7; count of bases not matched to a gene: 12. Germline V gene sequence: CDR1 MDHEN, CDR2 SYDVKM. CDR3 amino acids: CASTSWMASGNEQFF. CDR3 in DNA: TGTGCCAGCACCTCATGGATGGCTAGCGGGAATGAGCAGTTCTTC.

In its sample, this clone was seen many times. The chain couples TRBV27 to TRBJ1-2; no firm D call. The CDR3 is 12 residues long. Between the trimmed V and J ends, which lost 8 bases and 4 bases, there was a span of 11 bases. Germline V CDR1 and CDR2: MNHEY, SMNVEV (reference sequence). The CDR3 region is CASGEAPYGYTF. The CDR3 coding sequence is TGTGCCAGCGGGGAGGCCCCCTATGGCTACACCTTC.

This clone was counted only a few times. The J gene is TRBJ2-1, the V gene TRBV4-3, with D possibly matching TRBD2 (5 bases). Germline CDR1 is LGHNA and CDR2 is YSLEER. This CDR3 is 17 amino acids long. The ends were cut back, 0 bases at V and 0 bases at J, with 12 bases in the middle. The DNA of the CDR3 is TGCGCCAGCAGCCAAGACAGAGGGTCGTCCTCCTACAATGAGCAGTTCTTC. Its translation is CASSQDRGSSSYNEQFF.